The rows below give T cell receptor beta chains drawn from one sample of a study of vaccination effects on CD4 cells after COVID-19. These TCRs' antigens remain unknown. Some clones are missing from TCRdb's copy, which holds only in-frame ones; the method was immunoSEQ multiplex PCR. The table shows 65,000 to 70,000 clones, with approximately 76% occurring only once. The specimen was CD4+ T cells from PBMCs cultured with HCoV-OC43 spike peptides, collected after COVID-19 vaccination. The origin of the receptors is a human donor who received a COVID-19 vaccine. Both conserved end residues are part of each CDR3. The order of the fields is D gene, clone size, J gene, V gene, CDR3 protein, CDR3 DNA. D genes are given only for firm matches. Expanded clones are given a class, and other clones once, few, many or no size at all.

NA once TRBJ1-1 TRBV18 CASSPQGFTEAFF TGTGCCAGCTCACCACAGGGGTTCACTGAAGCTTTCTTT
TRBD1 NA TRBJ2-3 TRBV18 CASSLSTGATDTQYF TGTGCCAGCTCACTTTCGACAGGGGCCACAGATACGCAGTATTTT
NA NA TRBJ1-3 TRBV2 CATHKSSSGNTIYF TGTGCCACCCATAAATCAAGCTCTGGAAACACCATATATTTT
TRBD1 few TRBJ1-2 TRBV6-6 CASSYTGQGTGYTF TGTGCCAGCAGTTACACGGGACAGGGGACCGGCTACACCTTC
NA NA TRBJ1-2 TRBV6-4 CASSDRPGDGYTF TGTGCCAGCAGTGACCGACCAGGGGATGGCTACACCTTC
NA NA TRBJ1-3 TRBV15 CATSGSRGQGNTIYF TGTGCCACCAGCGGAAGCCGGGGCCAGGGGAACACCATATATTTT
TRBD1 NA TRBJ2-3 TRBV10-1 CASSRDSSTDTQYF TGCGCCAGCAGTAGGGACAGCTCCACAGATACGCAGTATTTT
NA NA TRBJ2-2 TRBV7-3 CASSLTTQPLELFF TGTGCCAGCAGCTTAACCACACAGCCGCTCGAGCTGTTTTTT
TRBD1 NA TRBJ1-5 TRBV5-1 CASSPGQGNQPQHF TGCGCCAGCAGCCCGGGACAGGGCAACCAGCCCCAGCATTTT
TRBD1 NA TRBJ2-2 TRBV7-2 CASSLTGGLGTGELFF TGTGCCAGCAGCTTGACAGGGGGCCTGGGCACCGGGGAGCTGTTTTTT
TRBD2 NA TRBJ2-1 TRBV6-2/TRBV6-3 CASSYSTSGGSPYNEQFF TGTGCCAGCAGTTACTCGACTAGCGGGGGGTCCCCTTACAATGAGCAGTTCTTC
NA NA TRBJ1-1 TRBV7-2 CASSLFDMSQGAFF TGTGCCAGCAGCTTATTCGACATGTCTCAAGGGGCTTTCTTT
TRBD1 few TRBJ2-3 TRBV28 CASRYDRGTDTQYF TGTGCCAGCAGGTACGACAGGGGCACAGATACGCAGTATTTT
TRBD1 NA TRBJ1-1 TRBV18 CASSPGTGGDGEAFF TGTGCCAGCTCACCGGGGACAGGGGGCGATGGAGAAGCTTTCTTT
NA NA TRBJ2-1 TRBV20-1 CSASGNNEQFF TGCAGTGCTAGCGGAAACAATGAGCAGTTCTTC
NA few TRBJ1-5 TRBV14 CASSLGLGQPQHF TGTGCCAGCAGCCTTGGGTTGGGTCAGCCCCAGCATTTT
NA once TRBJ2-5 TRBV4-3 CASSLGRGQETQYF TGCGCCAGCTCCCTTGGTAGGGGACAAGAGACCCAGTACTTC
NA NA TRBJ1-1 TRBV5-1 CASSLLQMNTEAFF TGCGCCAGCAGCTTGCTACAGATGAACACTGAAGCTTTCTTT
NA few TRBJ2-1 TRBV3-1/TRBV3-2 CASSLKGGVPGEQFF TGTGCCAGCAGCCTAAAAGGGGGTGTTCCGGGTGAGCAGTTCTTC
NA few TRBJ1-1 TRBV7-9 CASSPTPIDRDHVEAFF TGTGCCAGCAGCCCAACCCCCATCGACCGGGACCACGTTGAAGCTTTCTTT
NA NA TRBJ2-3 TRBV6-4 CASSETRTGTDTQYF TGTGCCAGCAGTGAAACTCGTACAGGCACAGATACGCAGTATTTT
TRBD1 NA TRBJ1-1 TRBV10-2 CATRRGTDNTEAFF TGCGCCACCCGAAGAGGGACAGACAACACTGAAGCTTTCTTT
TRBD1 few TRBJ1-5 TRBV2 CASSRTGWNQPQHF TGTGCCAGCAGCAGGACAGGGTGGAATCAGCCCCAGCATTTT
TRBD1 NA TRBJ1-2 TRBV5-1 CASSLGGTVYGYTF TGCGCCAGCAGCTTGGGAGGGACAGTCTATGGCTACACCTTC
TRBD1 NA TRBJ1-4 TRBV18 CASSPLLTLKTGNEKLFF TGTGCCAGCTCACCACTTTTGACGTTGAAGACAGGGAATGAAAAACTGTTTTTT
NA NA TRBJ1-3 TRBV7-2 CASSFFRFGNTIYF TGTGCCAGCAGCTTTTTCCGTTTCGGAAACACCATATATTTT
NA NA TRBJ2-2 TRBV18 CASSLLTGAGELFF TGTGCCAGCTCACTTCTTACGGGAGCCGGGGAGCTGTTTTTT
NA few TRBJ1-1 TRBV6-1 CASSEGPTNTEAFF TGTGCCAGCAGTGAAGGGCCGACGAACACTGAAGCTTTCTTT
NA NA TRBJ2-6 TRBV24-1 CATSLPGANVLTF TGTGCCACCAGCCTTCCTGGGGCCAACGTCCTGACTTTC
TRBD1 NA TRBJ1-1 TRBV11-2 CASRKPGTGSVEAFF TGTGCCAGCAGGAAACCCGGGACAGGGTCGGTTGAAGCTTTCTTT
TRBD1 NA TRBJ1-4 TRBV3-1/TRBV3-2 CASRQGGSGEKLFF TGTGCCAGCAGGCAGGGGGGGAGCGGGGAAAAACTGTTTTTT
NA NA TRBJ2-5 TRBV6-2/TRBV6-3 CASSYHPGRGPQETQYF TGTGCCAGCAGTTACCACCCTGGTAGGGGCCCCCAAGAGACCCAGTACTTC
TRBD1 NA TRBJ1-2 TRBV6-5 CASSYYGGTALSGYTF TGTGCCAGCAGTTACTACGGGGGGACAGCGCTCTCTGGCTACACCTTC
TRBD1 few TRBJ2-5 TRBV24-1 CATSERTGAQGETQYF TGTGCCACCAGTGAACGTACAGGGGCGCAGGGAGAGACCCAGTACTTC
TRBD1 NA TRBJ1-2 TRBV7-2 CASSPRQGARDGYTF TGTGCCAGCAGCCCCCGACAGGGGGCGAGAGATGGCTACACCTTC
NA NA TRBJ1-1 TRBV21-1 CASSPKAGPMRTEAFF TGTGCCAGCAGCCCGAAGGCAGGGCCCATGAGGACTGAAGCTTTCTTT
NA few TRBJ1-3 TRBV2 CASSESVTTIYF TGTGCCAGCAGTGAATCGGTAACCACCATATATTTT
NA NA TRBJ2-1 TRBV19 CASSMTRSSYNEQFF TGTGCCAGTAGTATGACTAGGTCCTCCTACAATGAGCAGTTCTTC
TRBD2 NA TRBJ2-1 TRBV27 CASWRRTSGGNEQFF TGTGCCAGCTGGAGACGGACTAGCGGGGGGAATGAGCAGTTCTTC
TRBD1 NA TRBJ2-5 TRBV28 CASSLPGTAETQYF TGTGCCAGCAGTTTACCTGGGACAGCAGAGACCCAGTACTTC
NA NA TRBJ2-3 TRBV18 CASSPPPSPNTQYF TGTGCCAGCTCACCACCTCCCAGCCCAAATACGCAGTATTTT
NA NA TRBJ2-5 TRBV7-9 CASSPTRTEETQYF TGTGCCAGCAGCCCAACAAGGACGGAAGAGACCCAGTACTTC
NA NA TRBJ2-3 TRBV24-1 CATSVPDFDTQYF TGTGCCACCAGTGTCCCGGACTTCGATACGCAGTATTTT
NA NA TRBJ2-5 TRBV15 CATSKGGGWGETQYF TGTGCCACCAGCAAAGGGGGGGGGTGGGGAGAGACCCAGTACTTC
NA once TRBJ1-5 TRBV7-2 CASSQYNQPQHF TGTGCCAGCAGCCAATACAATCAGCCCCAGCATTTT
NA NA TRBJ1-2 TRBV6-1 CASSEGGYGYTF TGTGCCAGCAGTGAAGGAGGGTACGGCTACACCTTC
NA NA TRBJ1-2 TRBV6-1 CASSEGGPAYGYTF TGTGCCAGCAGTGAAGGCGGCCCCGCCTATGGCTACACCTTC
NA NA TRBJ2-1 TRBV10-2 CASSEPSGRNNEQFF TGCGCCAGCAGTGAGCCGTCAGGACGAAACAATGAGCAGTTCTTC
TRBD2 NA TRBJ2-5 TRBV6-5 CASSYVASGSETQYF TGTGCCAGCAGTTACGTAGCTAGCGGCTCGGAGACCCAGTACTTC
TRBD1 once TRBJ2-3 TRBV5-1 CASSQGQGTSTDTQYF TGCGCCAGCAGCCAAGGACAGGGGACTAGCACAGATACGCAGTATTTT
TRBD2 once TRBJ2-5 TRBV5-1 CASSLGASGQETQYF TGCGCCAGCAGCTTGGGGGCTAGCGGCCAAGAGACCCAGTACTTC
NA NA TRBJ1-4 TRBV24-1 CATSDKGKGTTNEKLFF TGTGCCACCAGTGATAAGGGTAAAGGGACAACTAATGAAAAACTGTTTTTT
NA NA TRBJ1-1 TRBV12-1 CASSFVVICRTGGASNTEAFF TGTGCCAGCAGCTTTGTTGTTATTTGTCGGACAGGGGGCGCGTCTAACACTGAAGCTTTCTTT
NA few TRBJ2-2 TRBV7-2 CASSSYSRGWTGELFF TGTGCCAGCAGCTCATACTCCAGGGGATGGACCGGGGAGCTGTTTTTT
NA NA TRBJ1-6 TRBV4-1 CASSQGTIRQSLDSPLHF TGCGCCAGCAGCCAAGGAACAATCAGACAGTCCCTTGATTCACCCCTCCACTTT
NA NA TRBJ1-5 TRBV4-3 CASSLQPQHF TGCGCCAGCAGCCTTCAGCCCCAGCATTTT
TRBD1 NA TRBJ2-1 TRBV5-1 CASSLASGDRVYNEQFF TGCGCCAGCAGCTTGGCCTCAGGGGACAGGGTGTATAATGAGCAGTTCTTC
NA once TRBJ1-1 TRBV6-6 CASSYNRNTEAFF TGTGCCAGCAGTTACAACAGGAACACTGAAGCTTTCTTT